This record concerns one TCR beta chain sequence. The data belong to a study of blood T cell repertoires in COVID-19. Study-wide context: In each case, the material was cDNA or gDNA derived from T cells, B-cell-depleted T cells, or PBMCs.

Assay: immunoSEQ multiplex PCR; the TCRdb copy retains only in-frame clones and omits some. The sample lists around 200,000 clones; approximately 85% were seen once. Between the trimmed V and J ends, which lost 8 bases and 3 bases, there was a span of 13 bases. Per the germline V gene, CDR1 is SEHNR and CDR2 is FQNEAQ (reference sequence). The CDR3 has 14 residues. The sequencing input was peripheral blood. This rearrangement joins TRBV7-9 to TRBJ2-2, with a weak D call TRBD2 (5 bases). The sequence was collected from a human donor with active or convalescent COVID-19. The donor label of this sample is uncertain. CDR3 bases: TGTGCCAGCCCGAGGGCTACGGACACCGGGGAGCTGTTTTTT. It specifies CASPRATDTGELFF.